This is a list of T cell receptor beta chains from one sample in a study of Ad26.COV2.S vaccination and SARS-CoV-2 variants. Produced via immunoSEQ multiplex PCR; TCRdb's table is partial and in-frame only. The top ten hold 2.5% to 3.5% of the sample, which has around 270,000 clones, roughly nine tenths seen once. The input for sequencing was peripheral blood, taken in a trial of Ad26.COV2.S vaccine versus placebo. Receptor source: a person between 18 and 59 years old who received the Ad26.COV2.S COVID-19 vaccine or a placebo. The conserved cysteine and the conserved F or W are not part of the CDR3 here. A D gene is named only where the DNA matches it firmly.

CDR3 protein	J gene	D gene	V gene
ASSEGLAGGYEQF	TRBJ2-1	TRBD2	TRBV10-1
SVENRDREETQY	TRBJ2-5	TRBD1	TRBV29-1
ASSPDRGRLEQF	TRBJ2-1	TRBD1	TRBV7-9
ASSLSGQDLHQPQH	TRBJ1-5	TRBD1	TRBV5-6
ASSEGGSSNTGELF	TRBJ2-2	.	TRBV10-1
ASSPGLETQY	TRBJ2-5	.	TRBV18
ASSIGEFGTKNIQY	TRBJ2-4	.	TRBV19
ASRGHNQPQH	TRBJ1-5	.	TRBV5-8
ASSLGYEQY	TRBJ2-7	.	TRBV5-1
AISVGGRDTDTQY	TRBJ2-3	TRBD2	TRBV10-3
ASSIGRTSTGYT	TRBJ1-2	.	TRBV27
ASSFGGQTGELF	TRBJ2-2	.	TRBV7-3
ASSLGDSRSPLH	TRBJ1-6	.	TRBV5-1
ASSYDQGCSNQPQH	TRBJ1-5	.	TRBV6-7
ASSQEKGGNYGYT	TRBJ1-2	.	TRBV4-2
ASSPDGANYGYT	TRBJ1-2	.	TRBV7-3
AWHDGAYNEQF	TRBJ2-1	.	TRBV30
ASSFGGSWDGELF	TRBJ2-2	TRBD2	TRBV11-2
ASSQGVWDSYEQY	TRBJ2-7	TRBD1	TRBV4-3
ASSEALLAGANNEQF	TRBJ2-1	TRBD2	TRBV2
ASTSGGNTEAF	TRBJ1-1	.	TRBV5-4
ASRRRQGGFYEKLF	TRBJ1-4	TRBD1	TRBV2
ASSLAYGAHNEQF	TRBJ2-1	.	TRBV7-9
ASSLVEGGADYGYT	TRBJ1-2	.	TRBV7-8